This T cell receptor beta chain emerged from a study of beta chain features in type 1 diabetes. Regarding the study as a whole: Type 1 diabetes patients had TCRB CDR3s that were shorter (moderately but significantly so) in all four CD4+ subsets.

The whole isolated RNA underwent reverse transcription, so sequencing captured expressed TCRB transcripts. TCRdb's copy holds only in-frame clones and misses some; the assay was immunoSEQ multiplex PCR. Of around 140,000 clones in the sample, approximately 9% are singletons; the top ten hold approximately 0.7%. With respect to this clone: The antigen is undetermined. The sample carries other DNA sequences with the same CDR3.

The sequencing input was central memory CD4+ T cells from blood. This TCR was sampled from a young man with type 1 diabetes.

Written as DNA, the CDR3 is TGCGCCAGCAGCTTGGGGCTAGCGGGGGAGACAGATACGCAGTATTTT. Translation gives CASSLGLAGETDTQYF. This chain uses TRBV5-1 with TRBJ2-3; 10 bases agree with TRBD2. In germline, CDR1 is SGHRS, CDR2 YFSETQ. This CDR3 spans 16 amino acids. The trim removed 0 bases at V and 3 bases at J, leaving 4 bases unmatched.